The text below deals with one TCR beta chain. Its target is not known. Method: immunoSEQ multiplex PCR; TCRdb's copy keeps in-frame clones and lacks some. Here the sample spans 220,000 or so clones, approximately 87% being singletons. The data are from a study of cytomegalovirus exposure and HLA in healthy donors. The study, taken as a whole, reports: Reportedly, diagnosis of cytomegalovirus status by the classifier showed high specificity and sensitivity. The study labeled 150 to 200 TCR beta chains cytomegalovirus-associated.

In germline, CDR1 is SNHLY, CDR2 FYNNEI. The V gene lost 3 bases and the J gene lost 11 bases, with 10 bases spanning the gap. This CDR3 comprises 11 residues. The TCR comes from a woman aged 18-29 years in good health and CMV-seronegative. The rearrangement links TRBV2 to TRBJ2-5, with D unresolved. Input material: PBMCs. The CDR3: CASSDRRLQYF. The CDR3 nucleotides read TGTGCCAGCAGTGATAGGCGGCTACAGTACTTC.